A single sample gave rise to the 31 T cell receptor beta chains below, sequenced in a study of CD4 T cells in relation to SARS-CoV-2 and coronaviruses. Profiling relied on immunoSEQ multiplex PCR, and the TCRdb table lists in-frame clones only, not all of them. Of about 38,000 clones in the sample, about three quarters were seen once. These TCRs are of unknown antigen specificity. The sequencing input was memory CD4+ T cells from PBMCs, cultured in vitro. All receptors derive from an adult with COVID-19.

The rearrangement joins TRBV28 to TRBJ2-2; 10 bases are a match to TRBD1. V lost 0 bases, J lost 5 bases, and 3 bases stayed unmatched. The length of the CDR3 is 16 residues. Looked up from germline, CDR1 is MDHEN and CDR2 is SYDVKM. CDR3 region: CASSLWTGGGTGELFF. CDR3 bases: TGTGCCAGCAGTTTATGGACAGGGGGCGGGACCGGGGAGCTGTTTTTT.

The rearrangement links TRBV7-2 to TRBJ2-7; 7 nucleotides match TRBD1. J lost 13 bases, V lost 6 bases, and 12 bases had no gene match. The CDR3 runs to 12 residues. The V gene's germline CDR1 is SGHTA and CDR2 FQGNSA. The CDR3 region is CASSYTRDSYYF. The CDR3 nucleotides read TGTGCCAGCAGTTACACACGGGACAGTTATTACTTC.

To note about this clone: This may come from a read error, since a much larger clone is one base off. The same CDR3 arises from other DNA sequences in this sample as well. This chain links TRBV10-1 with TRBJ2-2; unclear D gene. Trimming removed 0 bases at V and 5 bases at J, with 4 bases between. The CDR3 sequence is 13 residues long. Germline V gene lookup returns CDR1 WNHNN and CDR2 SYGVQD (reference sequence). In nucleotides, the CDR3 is TGCGCCAGCAGTGAGTCAGGGACCGGGGAGCTGTTTTTT. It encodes CASSESGTGELFF.

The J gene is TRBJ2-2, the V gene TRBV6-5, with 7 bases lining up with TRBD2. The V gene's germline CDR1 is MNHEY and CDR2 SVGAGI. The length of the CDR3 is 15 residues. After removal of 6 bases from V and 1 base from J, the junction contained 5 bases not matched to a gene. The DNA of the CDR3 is TGTGCCAGCAGGGATACTAGCGTGAACACCGGGGAGCTGTTTTTT. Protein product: CASRDTSVNTGELFF.

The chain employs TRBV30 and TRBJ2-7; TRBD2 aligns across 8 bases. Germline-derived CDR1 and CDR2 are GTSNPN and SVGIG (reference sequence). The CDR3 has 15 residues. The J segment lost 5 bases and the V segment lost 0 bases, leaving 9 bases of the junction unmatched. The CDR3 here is CAWSVRGGAVDEQYF. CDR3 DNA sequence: TGTGCCTGGAGTGTACGGGGGGGGGCAGTCGACGAGCAGTACTTC. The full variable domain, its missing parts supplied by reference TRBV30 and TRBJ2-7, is SQTIHQWPATLVQPVGSPLSLECTVEGTSNPNLYWYRQAAGRGLQLLFYSVGIGQISSEVPQNLSASRPQDRQFILSSKKLLLSDSGFYLCAWSVRGGAVDEQYFGPGTRLTVT.

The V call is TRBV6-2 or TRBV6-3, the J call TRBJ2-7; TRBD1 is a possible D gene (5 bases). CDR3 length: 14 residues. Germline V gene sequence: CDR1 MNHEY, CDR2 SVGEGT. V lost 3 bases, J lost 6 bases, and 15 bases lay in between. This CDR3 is CASSYRGIVAEQYF. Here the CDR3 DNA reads TGTGCCAGCAGTTATAGGGGTATTGTTGCCGAGCAGTACTTC.

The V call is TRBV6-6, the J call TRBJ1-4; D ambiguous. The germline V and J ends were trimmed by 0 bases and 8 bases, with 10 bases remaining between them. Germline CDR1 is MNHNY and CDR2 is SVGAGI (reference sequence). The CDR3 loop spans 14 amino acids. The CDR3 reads CASSYSSLGEKLFF. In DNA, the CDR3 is TGTGCCAGCAGTTACTCGAGCCTGGGCGAAAAACTGTTTTTT.

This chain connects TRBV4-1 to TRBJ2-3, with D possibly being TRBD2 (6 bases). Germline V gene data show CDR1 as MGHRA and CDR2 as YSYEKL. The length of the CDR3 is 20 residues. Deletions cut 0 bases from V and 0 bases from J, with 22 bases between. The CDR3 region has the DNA TGCGCCAGCAGCCAAGATGTCCCGGCGGGACTCTCACGTAGCACAGATACGCAGTATTTT. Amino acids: CASSQDVPAGLSRSTDTQYF.

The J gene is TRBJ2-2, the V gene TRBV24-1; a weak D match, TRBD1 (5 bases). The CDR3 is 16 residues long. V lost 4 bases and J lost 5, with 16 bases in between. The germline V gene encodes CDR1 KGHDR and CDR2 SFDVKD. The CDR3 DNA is TGTGCCACCAGTGAAGGCAGCGCAGGACAAACCGGGGAGCTGTTTTTT. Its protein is CATSEGSAGQTGELFF.

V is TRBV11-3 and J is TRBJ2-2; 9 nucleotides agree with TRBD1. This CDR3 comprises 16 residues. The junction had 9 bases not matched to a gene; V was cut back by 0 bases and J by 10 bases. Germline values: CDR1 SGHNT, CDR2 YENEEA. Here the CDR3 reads CASSLDPGTGPSELFF. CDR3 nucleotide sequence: TGTGCCAGCAGCTTAGATCCCGGGACAGGGCCCTCGGAGCTGTTTTTT.

This CDR3 is CASSQDGAGETGELFF. For the CDR3, the DNA is TGTGCCAGCAGCCAAGATGGGGCGGGAGAGACCGGGGAGCTGTTTTTT. This sequence joins TRBV4-2 and TRBJ2-2; 7 bases agree with TRBD2. V was pared by 0 bases and J by 5 bases, with 6 bases of the junction left unmatched. The germline V gene has CDR1 LGHNA and CDR2 YNFKEQ. The CDR3 has 16 residues.

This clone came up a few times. CDR3 sequence (DNA): TGCGCCAGCAGCTTGGGCGACGCGAACAATGAGCAGTTCTTC. The encoded protein is CASSLGDANNEQFF. This sequence joins TRBV5-1 and TRBJ2-1; D unclear. The CDR3 runs 14 residues. The germline V gene encodes CDR1 SGHRS and CDR2 YFSETQ. Trimming pared 0 bases from V and 5 bases from J, leaving 9 bases between.

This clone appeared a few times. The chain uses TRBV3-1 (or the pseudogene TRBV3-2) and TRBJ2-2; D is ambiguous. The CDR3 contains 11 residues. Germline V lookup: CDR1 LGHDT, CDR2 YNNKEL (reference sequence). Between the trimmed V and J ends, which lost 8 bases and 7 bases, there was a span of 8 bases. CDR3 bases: TGTGCCAGCCTTTCGTACGGGGAGCTGTTTTTT. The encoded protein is CASLSYGELFF.

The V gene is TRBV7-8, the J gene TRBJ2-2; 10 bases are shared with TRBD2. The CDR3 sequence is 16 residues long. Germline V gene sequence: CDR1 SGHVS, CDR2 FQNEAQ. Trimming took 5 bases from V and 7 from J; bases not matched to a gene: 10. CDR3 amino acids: CASSPMASGSNGELFF. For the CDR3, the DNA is TGTGCCAGCAGCCCCATGGCTAGCGGGAGTAACGGGGAGCTGTTTTTT. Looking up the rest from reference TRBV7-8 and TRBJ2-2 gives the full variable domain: GAGVSQSPRYKVAKRGQDVALRCDPISGHVSLFWYQQALGQGPEFLTYFQNEAQLDKSGLPSDRFFAERPEGSVSTLKIQRTQQEDSAVYLCASSPMASGSNGELFFGEGSRLTVL.

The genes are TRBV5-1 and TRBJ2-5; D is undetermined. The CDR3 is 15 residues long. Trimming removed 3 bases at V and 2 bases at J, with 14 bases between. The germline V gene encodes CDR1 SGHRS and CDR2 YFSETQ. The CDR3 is CASSYETPAQETQYF. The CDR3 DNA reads TGCGCCAGCAGCTACGAGACACCCGCACAAGAGACCCAGTACTTC.

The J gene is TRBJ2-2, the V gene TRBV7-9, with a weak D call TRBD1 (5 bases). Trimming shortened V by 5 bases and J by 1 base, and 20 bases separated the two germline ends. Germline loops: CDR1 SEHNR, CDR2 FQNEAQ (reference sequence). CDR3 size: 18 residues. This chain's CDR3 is CASSPYRARQGNTGELFF. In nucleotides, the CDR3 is TGTGCCAGCAGCCCCTATCGAGCGAGGCAGGGGAACACCGGGGAGCTGTTTTTT.

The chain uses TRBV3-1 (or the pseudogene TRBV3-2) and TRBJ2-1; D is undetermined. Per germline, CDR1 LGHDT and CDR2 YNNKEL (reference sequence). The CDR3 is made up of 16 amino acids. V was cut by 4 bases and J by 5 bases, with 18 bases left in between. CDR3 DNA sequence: TGTGCCAGCAGCCCCGGGCCCAGCCCTCTCAACAATGAGCAGTTCTTC. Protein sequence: CASSPGPSPLNNEQFF.

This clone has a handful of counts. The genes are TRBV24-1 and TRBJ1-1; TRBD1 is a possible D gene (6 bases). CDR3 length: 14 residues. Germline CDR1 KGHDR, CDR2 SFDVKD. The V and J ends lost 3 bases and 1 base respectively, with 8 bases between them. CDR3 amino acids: CATSDPGQNTEAFF. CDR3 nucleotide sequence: TGTGCCACCAGTGATCCGGGACAGAACACTGAAGCTTTCTTT.

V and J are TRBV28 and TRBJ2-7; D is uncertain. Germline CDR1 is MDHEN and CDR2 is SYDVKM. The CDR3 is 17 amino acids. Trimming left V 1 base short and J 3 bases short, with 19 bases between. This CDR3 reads CASSLSPNFLTGYEQYF. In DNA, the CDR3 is TGTGCCAGCAGTTTATCCCCAAATTTCTTAACTGGCTACGAGCAGTACTTC. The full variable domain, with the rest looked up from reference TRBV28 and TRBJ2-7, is DVKVTQSSRYLVKRTGEKVFLECVQDMDHENMFWYRQDPGLGLRLIYFSYDVKMKEKGDIPEGYSVSREKKERFSLILESASTNQTSMYLCASSLSPNFLTGYEQYFGPGTRLTVT.

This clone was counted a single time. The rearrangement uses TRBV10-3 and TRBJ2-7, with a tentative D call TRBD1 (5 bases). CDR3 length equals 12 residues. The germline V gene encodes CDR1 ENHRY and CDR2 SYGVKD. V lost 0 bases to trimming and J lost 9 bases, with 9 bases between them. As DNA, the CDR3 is TGTGCCATCAGTGAGTCGAGGACAAGGCAGTACTTC. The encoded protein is CAISESRTRQYF.

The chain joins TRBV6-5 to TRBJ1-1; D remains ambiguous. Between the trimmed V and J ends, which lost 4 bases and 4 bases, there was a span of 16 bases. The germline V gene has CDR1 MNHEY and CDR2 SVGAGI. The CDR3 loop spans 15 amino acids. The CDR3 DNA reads TGTGCCAGCAGTTTGGGAGGAATAAGTGGCACTGAAGCTTTCTTT. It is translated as CASSLGGISGTEAFF.

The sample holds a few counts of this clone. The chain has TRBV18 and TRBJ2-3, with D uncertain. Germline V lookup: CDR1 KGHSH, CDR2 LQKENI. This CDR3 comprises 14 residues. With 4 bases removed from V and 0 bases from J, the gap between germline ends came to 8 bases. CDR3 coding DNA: TGTGCCAGCTCACGTTCCGGGAGCACAGATACGCAGTATTTT. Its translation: CASSRSGSTDTQYF. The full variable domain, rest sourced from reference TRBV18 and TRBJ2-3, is NAGVMQNPRHLVRRRGQEARLRCSPMKGHSHVYWYRQLPEEGLKFMVYLQKENIIDESGMPKERFSAEFPKEGPSILRIQQVVRGDSAAYFCASSRSGSTDTQYFGPGTRLTVL.

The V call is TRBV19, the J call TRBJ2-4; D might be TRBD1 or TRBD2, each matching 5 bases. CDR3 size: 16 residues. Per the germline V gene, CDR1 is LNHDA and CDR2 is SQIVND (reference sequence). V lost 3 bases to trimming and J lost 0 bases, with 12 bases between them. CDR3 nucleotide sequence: TGTGCCAGTAGTATCCCGGGACCCTCAGCCAAAAACATTCAGTACTTC. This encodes CASSIPGPSAKNIQYF.

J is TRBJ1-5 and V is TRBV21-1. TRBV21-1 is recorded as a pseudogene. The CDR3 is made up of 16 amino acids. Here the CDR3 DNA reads TGTGCCAGCAGCAAAGGAGGTTCGGGGGGGGATCAGCCCCAGCATTTT. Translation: CASSKGGSGGDQPQHF.

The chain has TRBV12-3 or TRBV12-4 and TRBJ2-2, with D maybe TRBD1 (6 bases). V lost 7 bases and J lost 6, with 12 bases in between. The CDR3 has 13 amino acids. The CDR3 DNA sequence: TGTGCCAGCAAAACAGGGTTGGCCGGGGAGCTGTTTTTT. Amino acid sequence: CASKTGLAGELFF.

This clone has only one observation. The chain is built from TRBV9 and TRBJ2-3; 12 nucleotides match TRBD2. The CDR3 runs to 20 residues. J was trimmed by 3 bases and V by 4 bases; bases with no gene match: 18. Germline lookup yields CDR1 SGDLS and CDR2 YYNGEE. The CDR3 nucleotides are TGTGCCAGCAGCCAGACTAGCGGGAGACCGGGGGGGGGTAGAACAGATACGCAGTATTTT. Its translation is CASSQTSGRPGGGRTDTQYF.

CDR3: CATSRAGAADYEQYF. In DNA form, the CDR3 reads TGTGCCACCAGCAGAGCAGGGGCGGCTGACTACGAGCAGTACTTC. J is TRBJ2-7 and V is TRBV15, with D perhaps TRBD1 (6 bases). V was clipped by 1 base and J by 3 bases, with 13 bases between them. The CDR3 runs to 15 residues. Germline values: CDR1 LNHNV, CDR2 YYDKDF (reference sequence). Filled out from reference TRBV15 and TRBJ2-7, the complete variable domain reads DAMVIQNPRYQVTQFGKPVTLSCSQTLNHNVMYWYQQKSSQAPKLLFHYYDKDFNNEADTPDNFQSRRPNTSFCFLDIRSPGLGDTAMYLCATSRAGAADYEQYFGPGTRLTVT.

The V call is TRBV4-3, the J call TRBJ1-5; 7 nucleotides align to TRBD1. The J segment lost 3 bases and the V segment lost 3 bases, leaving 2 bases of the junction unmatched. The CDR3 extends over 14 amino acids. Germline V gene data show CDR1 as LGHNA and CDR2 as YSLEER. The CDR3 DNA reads TGCGCCAGCAGCCAGACAGGGAACAATCAGCCCCAGCATTTT. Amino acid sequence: CASSQTGNNQPQHF.

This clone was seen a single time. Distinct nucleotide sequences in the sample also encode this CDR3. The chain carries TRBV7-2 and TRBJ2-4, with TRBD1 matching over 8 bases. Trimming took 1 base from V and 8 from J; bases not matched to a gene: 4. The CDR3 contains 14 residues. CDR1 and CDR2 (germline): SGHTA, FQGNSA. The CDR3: CASSLGQGADIQYF. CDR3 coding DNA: TGTGCCAGCAGCTTAGGGCAGGGGGCGGACATTCAGTACTTC.

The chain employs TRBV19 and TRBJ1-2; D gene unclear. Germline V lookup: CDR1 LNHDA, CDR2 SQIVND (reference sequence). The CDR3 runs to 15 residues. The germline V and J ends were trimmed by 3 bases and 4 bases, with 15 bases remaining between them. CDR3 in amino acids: CASSMVGQPIYGYTF. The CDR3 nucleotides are TGTGCCAGTAGTATGGTAGGCCAGCCCATCTATGGCTACACCTTC.

As DNA, the CDR3 is TGCGCCAGCAGCCAAGAGTGGCACAGACAAAGAGGCTATGGCTACACCTTC. Its protein product is CASSQEWHRQRGYGYTF. The V and J genes are TRBV4-1 and TRBJ1-2; D unresolved. Germline CDR1 reads MGHRA; CDR2 reads YSYEKL. V was cut by 0 bases and J by 4 bases, with 18 bases left in between. This CDR3 has 17 amino acids.